A selection of T cell receptor beta chains follows, all from one sample in a study of blood T cell repertoires in COVID-19. This table comes from immunoSEQ multiplex PCR, and its TCRdb copy is limited to in-frame clones, with some not included. The profile shows 70,000 to 85,000 clones, 65% to 85% of them singletons. The sequenced sample was peripheral blood. Every receptor here comes from a man aged 80 or over with active or convalescent COVID-19. CDR3s include the opening cysteine and the closing phenylalanine or tryptophan. Each record gives: V gene, clone size, J gene, D gene, CDR3 protein, CDR3 DNA. A D gene is named only where the DNA matches it firmly. Expanded clones get a size class; other rows say once, few or many, or leave the size out.

v_gene: TRBV15; abundance: few; j_gene: TRBJ1-6; d_gene: NA; CDR3aa: CATSRDSSYNSPLHF; CDR3nt: TGTGCCACCAGCAGAGACAGCTCCTATAATTCACCCCTCCACTTT
v_gene: TRBV6-2/TRBV6-3; abundance: NA; j_gene: TRBJ2-1; d_gene: TRBD2; CDR3aa: CASSPGGAGRNEQFF; CDR3nt: TGTGCCAGCAGCCCGGGAGGGGCAGGGCGCAATGAGCAGTTCTTC
v_gene: TRBV19; abundance: NA; j_gene: TRBJ2-3; d_gene: TRBD1; CDR3aa: CASSIDGTGPSTDTQYF; CDR3nt: TGTGCCAGTAGTATAGACGGGACAGGGCCTAGCACAGATACGCAGTATTTT
v_gene: TRBV13; abundance: NA; j_gene: TRBJ1-3; d_gene: NA; CDR3aa: CASSRQFLSGNTIYF; CDR3nt: TGTGCCAGCAGCCGACAGTTCCTTTCTGGAAACACCATATATTTT
v_gene: TRBV6-2/TRBV6-3; abundance: NA; j_gene: TRBJ2-7; d_gene: TRBD1; CDR3aa: CASSRTGGGYEQYF; CDR3nt: TGTGCCAGCAGTCGGACAGGTGGGGGCTACGAGCAGTACTTC
v_gene: TRBV5-5; abundance: NA; j_gene: TRBJ1-5; d_gene: NA; CDR3aa: CASSLSSGTYSNQPQHF; CDR3nt: TGTGCCAGCAGCTTGTCTTCTGGGACTTATAGCAATCAGCCCCAGCATTTT
v_gene: TRBV4-3; abundance: NA; j_gene: TRBJ2-1; d_gene: TRBD2; CDR3aa: CASSQDSSGSFNEQFF; CDR3nt: TGCGCCAGCAGCCAAGATTCTAGCGGGAGTTTCAATGAGCAGTTCTTC
v_gene: TRBV5-1; abundance: few; j_gene: TRBJ1-1; d_gene: TRBD1; CDR3aa: CASSLGTGGNEAFF; CDR3nt: TGCGCCAGCAGCTTGGGGACAGGTGGGAATGAAGCTTTCTTT
v_gene: TRBV7-9; abundance: NA; j_gene: TRBJ1-2; d_gene: NA; CDR3aa: CASSLFQINYGYTF; CDR3nt: TGTGCCAGCAGCTTATTCCAGATAAACTATGGCTACACCTTC
v_gene: TRBV5-1; abundance: NA; j_gene: TRBJ2-3; d_gene: TRBD2; CDR3aa: CASRTLAGADTQYF; CDR3nt: TGCGCCAGCAGAACTCTAGCGGGAGCAGATACGCAGTATTTT
v_gene: TRBV5-4; abundance: once; j_gene: TRBJ1-2; d_gene: TRBD1; CDR3aa: CASSWDSDGYTF; CDR3nt: TGTGCCAGCAGCTGGGACAGTGATGGCTACACCTTC
v_gene: TRBV5-5; abundance: NA; j_gene: TRBJ1-2; d_gene: NA; CDR3aa: CASSLVQDYGYTF; CDR3nt: TGTGCCAGCAGCTTGGTTCAGGACTATGGCTACACCTTC
v_gene: TRBV11-2; abundance: NA; j_gene: TRBJ2-1; d_gene: TRBD2; CDR3aa: CASSLGTSASSYNEQFF; CDR3nt: TGTGCCAGCAGCCTCGGGACTAGCGCGAGCTCCTACAATGAGCAGTTCTTC
v_gene: TRBV6-6; abundance: NA; j_gene: TRBJ2-4; d_gene: NA; CDR3aa: CASSRSGIGSAKNIQYF; CDR3nt: TGTGCCAGCAGTCGGTCGGGGATTGGTAGCGCCAAAAACATTCAGTACTTC
v_gene: TRBV28; abundance: NA; j_gene: TRBJ2-7; d_gene: NA; CDR3aa: CASSLSLYEQYF; CDR3nt: TGTGCCAGCAGTTTATCCCTATACGAGCAGTACTTC
v_gene: TRBV10-3; abundance: NA; j_gene: TRBJ1-6; d_gene: TRBD1; CDR3aa: CAISRDRAADNSPLHF; CDR3nt: TGTGCCATCAGTCGGGACAGGGCGGCCGATAATTCACCCCTCCACTTT
v_gene: TRBV12-3/TRBV12-4; abundance: NA; j_gene: TRBJ1-2; d_gene: NA; CDR3aa: CASNVGLLQGYTF; CDR3nt: TGTGCCAGCAACGTTGGCCTTTTGCAGGGCTACACCTTC
v_gene: TRBV20-1; abundance: NA; j_gene: TRBJ2-5; d_gene: NA; CDR3aa: CSVSGGRETQYF; CDR3nt: TGCAGTGTTAGTGGGGGGCGGGAGACCCAGTACTTC
v_gene: TRBV6-2/TRBV6-3; abundance: NA; j_gene: TRBJ1-5; d_gene: TRBD1; CDR3aa: CASSQTGGYNQPQHF; CDR3nt: TGTGCCAGCAGCCAGACAGGGGGTTATAATCAGCCCCAGCATTTT
v_gene: TRBV25-1; abundance: NA; j_gene: TRBJ1-1; d_gene: NA; CDR3aa: CASSEQPGDGQNTEAFF; CDR3nt: TGTGCCAGCAGTGAACAGCCCGGCGACGGACAGAACACTGAAGCTTTCTTT
v_gene: TRBV30; abundance: NA; j_gene: TRBJ2-2; d_gene: NA; CDR3aa: CAWRHTSGTGELFF; CDR3nt: TGTGCCTGGAGGCACACCTCGGGCACCGGGGAGCTGTTTTTT
v_gene: TRBV4-1; abundance: NA; j_gene: TRBJ2-1; d_gene: TRBD2; CDR3aa: CASSQAPGPLAGGSYNEQFF; CDR3nt: TGCGCCAGCAGCCAAGCCCCTGGGCCCTTAGCGGGAGGCTCCTACAATGAGCAGTTCTTC
v_gene: TRBV19; abundance: NA; j_gene: TRBJ1-1; d_gene: TRBD1; CDR3aa: CASSISNRDSRLNTEAFF; CDR3nt: TGTGCCAGTAGTATTAGTAACCGGGACAGTAGGCTGAACACTGAAGCTTTCTTT
v_gene: TRBV7-9; abundance: NA; j_gene: TRBJ1-3; d_gene: NA; CDR3aa: CASTASFSGNTIYF; CDR3nt: TGTGCCAGCACAGCTTCGTTCTCTGGAAACACCATATATTTT
v_gene: TRBV19; abundance: NA; j_gene: TRBJ1-5; d_gene: TRBD1; CDR3aa: CASSTGQGMSNQPQHF; CDR3nt: TGTGCCAGTAGTACGGGACAGGGAATGAGCAATCAGCCCCAGCATTTT
v_gene: TRBV9; abundance: NA; j_gene: TRBJ2-7; d_gene: NA; CDR3aa: CASSFLPWSSYEQYF; CDR3nt: TGTGCCAGCAGCTTTCTTCCCTGGAGCTCCTACGAGCAGTACTTC
v_gene: TRBV9; abundance: NA; j_gene: TRBJ1-2; d_gene: NA; CDR3aa: CASSGSQIGQRYGYTF; CDR3nt: TGTGCCAGCAGCGGATCCCAGATTGGACAGAGATATGGCTACACCTTC
v_gene: TRBV19; abundance: NA; j_gene: TRBJ1-1; d_gene: NA; CDR3aa: CASSITDRTAFF; CDR3nt: TGTGCCAGTAGTATAACCGACAGGACGGCTTTCTTT
v_gene: TRBV6-5; abundance: NA; j_gene: TRBJ1-2; d_gene: NA; CDR3aa: CASSPQAGVNYGYTF; CDR3nt: TGTGCCAGCAGTCCCCAGGCAGGGGTTAACTATGGCTACACCTTC
v_gene: TRBV11-2; abundance: NA; j_gene: TRBJ1-1; d_gene: TRBD1; CDR3aa: CASSLFPRTGVLNTEAFF; CDR3nt: TGTGCCAGCAGCTTATTCCCCCGGACAGGGGTGTTGAACACTGAAGCTTTCTTT
v_gene: TRBV12-3/TRBV12-4; abundance: NA; j_gene: TRBJ1-2; d_gene: NA; CDR3aa: CASSPGGSYGYTF; CDR3nt: TGTGCCAGCAGTCCCGGGGGGTCCTATGGCTACACCTTC
v_gene: TRBV4-1; abundance: once; j_gene: TRBJ2-7; d_gene: TRBD1; CDR3aa: CAKGAGTGDGEQYF; CDR3nt: TGCGCCAAGGGAGCCGGGACAGGGGACGGCGAGCAGTACTTC
v_gene: TRBV7-3; abundance: NA; j_gene: TRBJ2-1; d_gene: NA; CDR3aa: CASSLGRGGAYNEQFF; CDR3nt: TGTGCCAGCAGCTTAGGACGCGGGGGCGCCTACAATGAGCAGTTCTTC
v_gene: TRBV4-1; abundance: NA; j_gene: TRBJ1-6; d_gene: NA; CDR3aa: CASSLLGRENSPLHF; CDR3nt: TGCGCCAGCAGCCTACTGGGGCGGGAGAATTCACCCCTCCACTTT
v_gene: TRBV2; abundance: once; j_gene: TRBJ2-3; d_gene: TRBD2; CDR3aa: CASRASGGAADTQYF; CDR3nt: TGTGCCAGCAGGGCTAGCGGGGGGGCTGCAGATACGCAGTATTTT
v_gene: TRBV28; abundance: NA; j_gene: TRBJ1-1; d_gene: NA; CDR3aa: CASENAQNTEAFF; CDR3nt: TGTGCCAGCGAAAACGCACAGAACACTGAAGCTTTCTTT
v_gene: TRBV21-1; abundance: NA; j_gene: TRBJ2-1; d_gene: NA; CDR3aa: CARESGGANEQFF; CDR3nt: TGTGCCAGGGAATCAGGGGGAGCAAATGAGCAGTTCTTC
v_gene: TRBV6-5; abundance: NA; j_gene: TRBJ1-2; d_gene: NA; CDR3aa: CASRPRQPNNYGYTF; CDR3nt: TGTGCCAGCAGACCCCGACAGCCAAATAACTATGGCTACACCTTC
v_gene: TRBV7-3; abundance: NA; j_gene: TRBJ2-5; d_gene: TRBD1; CDR3aa: CASSSTGGRETQYF; CDR3nt: TGTGCCAGCAGCAGTACAGGGGGGAGGGAGACCCAGTACTTC